A selection of T cell receptor beta chains follows, all from one sample in a study of neoadjuvant anti-PD-1 for oral cavity cancer. Sequencing was performed with immunoSEQ multiplex PCR; in TCRdb, only in-frame clones are kept and a portion is missing. Of 30,000 to 40,000 clones in the sample, around nine tenths were seen once. Material: PBMCs, obtained before nivolumab (anti-PD-1) treatment. All receptors come from a person aged 40-85 years with oral cavity squamous cell carcinoma. CDR3s include the opening cysteine and the closing phenylalanine or tryptophan. The D gene is left open where the match is weak. Not all rows give a size; the values are once, few, many and, for expanded clones, a class.

j_call	d_call	clone_size	v_call	cdr3_aa	cdr3_nt
TRBJ1-1	TRBD1	few	TRBV7-8	CASSAVGTGRTEAFF	TGTGCCAGCAGCGCCGTTGGGACAGGGCGAACTGAAGCTTTCTTT
TRBJ2-1	TRBD2	-	TRBV6-1	CASSLTSGGEEQFF	TGTGCCAGCAGTCTGACATCGGGGGGAGAGGAGCAGTTCTTC
TRBJ1-2	-	-	TRBV7-6	CASSPAPGQAYGYTF	TGTGCCAGCAGCCCAGCGCCGGGTCAGGCCTATGGCTACACCTTC
TRBJ1-1	-	-	TRBV5-5	CASSLGQINTEAFF	TGTGCCAGCAGCTTAGGGCAAATAAACACTGAAGCTTTCTTT
TRBJ1-6	-	-	TRBV6-5	CASSSRTGQRSPLHF	TGTGCCAGCAGTTCCCGGACGGGACAAAGGTCACCCCTCCACTTT
TRBJ1-1	-	-	TRBV10-3	CAISSASPSLNTEAFF	TGTGCCATCAGTTCGGCGTCGCCCTCATTGAACACTGAAGCTTTCTTT
TRBJ1-2	-	-	TRBV2	CASSVGSNYGYTF	TGTGCCAGCAGTGTGGGCAGTAACTATGGCTACACCTTC
TRBJ1-4	-	-	TRBV6-1	CASTIEGGEKLFF	TGTGCCAGCACCATCGAAGGGGGGGAAAAACTGTTTTTT
TRBJ1-4	TRBD1	-	TRBV10-2	CASRTTGGNEKLFF	TGCGCCAGCAGGACGACAGGGGGCAATGAAAAACTGTTTTTT
TRBJ1-2	TRBD1	-	TRBV10-3	CAISVTGGSNYGYTF	TGTGCCATCAGTGTTACAGGGGGCTCTAACTATGGCTACACCTTC
TRBJ2-1	TRBD1	-	TRBV9	CASSVTGASYNEQFF	TGTGCCAGCAGCGTGACAGGGGCTTCCTACAATGAGCAGTTCTTC
TRBJ1-4	-	-	TRBV7-8	CASSPQGLEGAKLFF	TGTGCCAGCAGCCCGCAGGGGTTGGAGGGCGCGAAACTGTTTTTT
TRBJ1-4	TRBD1	-	TRBV9	CASSPRQGTNEKLFF	TGTGCCAGCAGCCCCCGACAGGGGACTAATGAAAAACTGTTTTTT